This T cell receptor beta chain stems from a study of response to subunit inactivated influenza vaccine. Regarding this clonotype: Antigen specificity is unknown.

Via MiXCR, TCRdb re-called the RT-PCR reads, giving one row per CDR3 protein. The sample consists of under 950,000 distinct CDR3 sequences, less than 25% of them appearing once. Regarding the study as a whole: T cells newly recruited by each seasonal influenza vaccination are few, the authors suggested.

The input for sequencing was PBMCs from blood, taken about 5 days after vaccination. This clonotype originated in a man in his forties or fifties who received an inactivated influenza vaccine.

The DNA of the CDR3 is TGTGCCAGCAGTGACCGGCAGGACTTCACAGATACGCAGTATTTT. Residues: CASSDRQDFTDTQYF. The chain has TRBV6-1 and TRBJ2-3, with a possible D match to TRBD2 (5 bases). Germline V gives CDR1 MNHNS, CDR2 SASEGT. V was pared by 3 bases and J by 2 bases, with 12 bases between. This CDR3 has 15 amino acids.